Listed below are T cell receptor beta chains from one sample, sequenced in a study of cytomegalovirus exposure and HLA in healthy donors. Data came from immunoSEQ multiplex PCR; TCRdb stores just in-frame clones and leaves some out. The data show 140,000 or so clones, 70% to 85% seen once. The sample consisted of PBMCs. The receptors derive from a male donor in good health and CMV-seronegative. Both conserved end residues are part of each CDR3. Fields, in order: clone size, V gene, D gene, J gene, CDR3 DNA, CDR3 protein. D genes are given only for firm matches. Size is omitted from some rows. Given values are once, few, many or a class for expanded clones.

NA,TRBV4-2,TRBD1,TRBJ1-4,TGTGCCAGCAGCCAAGATGAAGCCACAGGGGGAGAGGAAAAACTGTTTTTT,CASSQDEATGGEEKLFF
NA,TRBV6-5,TRBD1,TRBJ2-7,TGTGCCAGCAGCATCGGACAGGGCTACGAGCAGTACTTC,CASSIGQGYEQYF
few,TRBV7-2,NA,TRBJ1-5,TGTGCCAGCAGCTTAGTCGGTGGTGGTCAGCCCCAGCATTTT,CASSLVGGGQPQHF
NA,TRBV18,TRBD1,TRBJ2-1,TGTGCCAGCTCACCACTAAACAGGGGGTACAATGAGCAGTTCTTC,CASSPLNRGYNEQFF
once,TRBV6-5,NA,TRBJ2-2,TGTGCCAGCAGTTACCCACAGGGTGCCGGGGAGCTGTTTTTT,CASSYPQGAGELFF
NA,TRBV7-3,NA,TRBJ2-7,TGTGCCAGCAGCTTAAGCCAGGGGATTGGGTACGAGCAGTACTTC,CASSLSQGIGYEQYF
NA,TRBV13,TRBD1,TRBJ1-5,TGTGCCAGCAGTCTAACGGGACAGGGAGTGGCGCATCAGCCCCAGCATTTT,CASSLTGQGVAHQPQHF
NA,TRBV4-3,NA,TRBJ2-2,TGCGCCAGCAGCCAAGACCAAAACACCGGGGGGCTGTTTTTT,CASSQDQNTGGLFF
NA,TRBV2,TRBD1,TRBJ1-5,TGTGCCAGCAGAACGGACAGGGCCAATCAGCCCCAGCATTTT,CASRTDRANQPQHF
NA,TRBV20-1,NA,TRBJ1-3,TGCAGTGCTAGAGTAGGAGGCACCATATATTTT,CSARVGGTIYF
NA,TRBV6-6,NA,TRBJ2-3,TGTGCCAGCAGTTACGTTGTAGCAACAGATACGCAGTATTTT,CASSYVVATDTQYF
few,TRBV4-3,NA,TRBJ2-7,TGCGCCAGCAGCCTAGCGGTTACCTACGAGCAGTACTTC,CASSLAVTYEQYF
NA,TRBV18,TRBD2,TRBJ2-5,TGTGCCAGCTCCCCGGGACTAGCGGGAGTGAGAGAGACCCAGTACTTC,CASSPGLAGVRETQYF
NA,TRBV15,TRBD1,TRBJ2-5,TGTGCCACCAGCAGAGAGGGGACAGGGAAAGAGACCCAGTACTTC,CATSREGTGKETQYF
NA,TRBV6-5,TRBD1,TRBJ2-7,TGTGCCAGCAGTTTGACAGGGTCCACCGCCTACGAGCAGTACTTC,CASSLTGSTAYEQYF
once,TRBV7-6,NA,TRBJ2-6,TGTGCCAGCAGCCGTGTATCCCGGGGTTTCTCTGGGGCCAACGTCCTGACTTTC,CASSRVSRGFSGANVLTF
NA,TRBV14,TRBD2,TRBJ2-1,TGTGCCAGCGGCTTTAGCGGGACCTTCTACAATGAGCAGTTCTTC,CASGFSGTFYNEQFF
once,TRBV19,TRBD2,TRBJ2-1,TGTGCCAGTATAGGAGCGGGGGACAATGAGCAGTTCTTC,CASIGAGDNEQFF
NA,TRBV28,NA,TRBJ2-7,TGTGCCAGCAGTGGACAGTCCTACGAGCAGTACTTC,CASSGQSYEQYF
NA,TRBV7-6,NA,TRBJ1-2,TGTGCCAGCAGCTTAGCCAGTTCCTATGGCTACACCTTC,CASSLASSYGYTF
few,TRBV9,TRBD1,TRBJ2-1,TGTGCCAGCAGCGTAGTAAGTATCCAGGGGGCTACGAATGAGCAGTTCTTC,CASSVVSIQGATNEQFF
NA,TRBV13,TRBD1,TRBJ1-2,TGTGCCAGCAGCTCTCGGACAGGGGGCTATGGCTACACCTTC,CASSSRTGGYGYTF
NA,TRBV7-9,NA,TRBJ2-7,TGTGCCAGCAGCCCAGGACTTGGTTCCTACGAGCAGTACTTC,CASSPGLGSYEQYF
NA,TRBV7-2,TRBD1,TRBJ1-2,TGTGCCAGCAGTCCATTGACAGGGAATTATGGCTACACCTTC,CASSPLTGNYGYTF